This is a list of T cell receptor beta chains from one sample in a study of blood T cells in healthy people across ages. TCRdb used MiXCR to reprocess the 5' RACE reads, holding one entry per CDR3 protein. This sample yields roughly 1,300,000 distinct CDR3 sequences, of which around 59% are seen a single time; approximately 7% belongs to the top ten. Sequencing input: blood. The receptors shown here come from a young man in good health. Both conserved end residues are part of each CDR3. The D gene is left open where the match is weak. Only part of the rows carry a size: once, few, many, or a class if the clone is expanded.

j_gene: TRBJ2-2; abundance: few; v_gene: TRBV14; d_gene: .; CDR3aa: CASSRSKGNTGELFF; CDR3nt: TGTGCCAGCAGCCGTAGTAAAGGGAACACCGGGGAGCTGTTTTTT
j_gene: TRBJ1-1; abundance: few; v_gene: TRBV29-1; d_gene: TRBD1; CDR3aa: CSVDTGTGGATEAFF; CDR3nt: TGCAGCGTTGATACCGGGACAGGGGGGGCCACTGAAGCTTTCTTT
j_gene: TRBJ2-7; abundance: .; v_gene: TRBV7-9; d_gene: .; CDR3aa: CASSRTGAAYEQYF; CDR3nt: TGTGCCAGCAGCCGGACTGGAGCCGCCTACGAGCAGTACTTC
j_gene: TRBJ2-3; abundance: .; v_gene: TRBV2; d_gene: .; CDR3aa: CASSEGTALSDTQYF; CDR3nt: TGTGCCAGCAGTGAAGGGACAGCCCTATCAGATACGCAGTATTTT
j_gene: TRBJ1-5; abundance: once; v_gene: TRBV27; d_gene: TRBD1; CDR3aa: CASSPRDRVQPQHF; CDR3nt: TGTGCCAGCAGTCCCCGGGACAGGGTTCAGCCCCAGCATTTT
j_gene: TRBJ2-1; abundance: few; v_gene: TRBV4-1; d_gene: TRBD2; CDR3aa: CASSQEGTSGNEQFF; CDR3nt: TGCGCCAGCAGTCAAGAGGGCACTAGCGGAAATGAGCAGTTCTTC
j_gene: TRBJ1-6; abundance: few; v_gene: TRBV4-1; d_gene: .; CDR3aa: CASSQGDLLHF; CDR3nt: TGCGCCAGCAGCCAAGGGGATCTCCTCCACTTT
j_gene: TRBJ2-1; abundance: few; v_gene: TRBV6-6; d_gene: .; CDR3aa: CATLFANEQFF; CDR3nt: TGTGCCACCCTATTTGCTAATGAGCAGTTCTTC
j_gene: TRBJ2-3; abundance: .; v_gene: TRBV6-5; d_gene: .; CDR3aa: CASSDPGGRTDTQYF; CDR3nt: TGTGCCAGCAGTGACCCGGGCGGCCGCACAGATACGCAGTATTTT
j_gene: TRBJ2-5; abundance: .; v_gene: TRBV5-1; d_gene: .; CDR3aa: CASSALANQETQYF; CDR3nt: TGCGCCAGCAGCGCTCTAGCGAACCAAGAGACCCAGTACTTC
j_gene: TRBJ2-1; abundance: .; v_gene: TRBV20-1; d_gene: .; CDR3aa: CSVGAPSYNEQFF; CDR3nt: TGCAGTGTTGGGGCCCCCTCCTACAATGAGCAGTTCTTC
j_gene: TRBJ2-3; abundance: once; v_gene: TRBV4-3; d_gene: .; CDR3aa: CASSHVTGVVGTDTQYF; CDR3nt: TGCGCTAGCAGCCACGTGACGGGAGTGGTAGGCACAGATACGCAGTATTTT
j_gene: TRBJ1-5; abundance: few; v_gene: TRBV13; d_gene: .; CDR3aa: CASSATGHQPQHF; CDR3nt: TGTGCCAGCAGCGCTACAGGTCATCAGCCCCAGCATTTT
j_gene: TRBJ1-6; abundance: .; v_gene: TRBV6-1; d_gene: TRBD1; CDR3aa: CASSEGRTGNSPLHF; CDR3nt: TGTGCCAGCAGTGAAGGGAGGACAGGAAATTCACCCCTCCACTTT
j_gene: TRBJ2-1; abundance: .; v_gene: TRBV6-5; d_gene: TRBD2; CDR3aa: CASSSGRGWNEQFF; CDR3nt: TGTGCCAGCAGTAGCGGGAGAGGGTGGAATGAGCAGTTCTTC
j_gene: TRBJ2-1; abundance: .; v_gene: TRBV7-9; d_gene: .; CDR3aa: CASSLAQSSYNEQFF; CDR3nt: TGTGCCAGCAGCTTAGCGCAGAGCTCCTACAATGAGCAGTTCTTC
j_gene: TRBJ2-1; abundance: .; v_gene: TRBV7-2; d_gene: TRBD2; CDR3aa: CASSSAGTSAYNEQFF; CDR3nt: TGTGCCAGCAGCTCAGCCGGGACTAGCGCTTACAATGAGCAGTTCTTC
j_gene: TRBJ2-1; abundance: .; v_gene: TRBV28; d_gene: TRBD1; CDR3aa: CASSPGQGSEQFF; CDR3nt: TGTGCCAGCAGCCCGGGACAGGGGAGTGAGCAGTTCTTC
j_gene: TRBJ2-5; abundance: .; v_gene: TRBV7-9; d_gene: TRBD2; CDR3aa: CANSPSGTETQYF; CDR3nt: TGTGCCAACAGCCCGAGCGGGACTGAGACCCAGTACTTC
j_gene: TRBJ2-1; abundance: .; v_gene: TRBV5-1; d_gene: TRBD1; CDR3aa: CASSPRTGVDNEQFF; CDR3nt: TGCGCCAGCAGCCCGCGGACAGGGGTGGACAATGAGCAGTTCTTC
j_gene: TRBJ1-1; abundance: .; v_gene: TRBV7-9; d_gene: .; CDR3aa: CASSLAGRETFF; CDR3nt: TGTGCCAGCAGCTTAGCGGGCAGGGAAACTTTCTTT
j_gene: TRBJ2-1; abundance: .; v_gene: TRBV4-1; d_gene: .; CDR3aa: CASSQPRARLEQFF; CDR3nt: TGCGCCAGCAGCCAACCCCGGGCTCGACTTGAGCAGTTCTTC
j_gene: TRBJ2-1; abundance: once; v_gene: TRBV7-9; d_gene: TRBD2; CDR3aa: CASSLWGLADVPSYNEQFF; CDR3nt: TGTGCCAGCAGCTTATGGGGTCTAGCGGACGTCCCATCCTACAATGAGCAGTTCTTC
j_gene: TRBJ2-7; abundance: few; v_gene: TRBV3-1; d_gene: .; CDR3aa: CASSQGLQVVSNEQYF; CDR3nt: TGTGCCAGCAGCCAAGGGCTCCAGGTAGTTAGCAACGAGCAGTACTTC
j_gene: TRBJ2-1; abundance: .; v_gene: TRBV11-2; d_gene: .; CDR3aa: CASSSAGHEQFF; CDR3nt: TGTGCCAGCAGCTCGGCTGGCCATGAGCAGTTCTTC